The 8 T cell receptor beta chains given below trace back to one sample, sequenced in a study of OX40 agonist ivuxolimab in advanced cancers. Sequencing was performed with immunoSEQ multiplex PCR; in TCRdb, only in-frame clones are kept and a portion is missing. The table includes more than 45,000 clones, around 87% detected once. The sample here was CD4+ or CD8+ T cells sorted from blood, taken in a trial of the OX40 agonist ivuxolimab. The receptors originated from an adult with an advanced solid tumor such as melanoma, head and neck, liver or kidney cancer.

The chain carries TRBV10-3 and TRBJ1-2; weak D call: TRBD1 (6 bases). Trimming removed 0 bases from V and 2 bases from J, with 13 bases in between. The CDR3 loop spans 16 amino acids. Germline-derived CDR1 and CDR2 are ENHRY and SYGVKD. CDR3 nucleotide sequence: TGTGCCATCAGTGAGTCGGGGGGCGCGTCGAACTATGGCTACACCTTC. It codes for CAISESGGASNYGYTF.

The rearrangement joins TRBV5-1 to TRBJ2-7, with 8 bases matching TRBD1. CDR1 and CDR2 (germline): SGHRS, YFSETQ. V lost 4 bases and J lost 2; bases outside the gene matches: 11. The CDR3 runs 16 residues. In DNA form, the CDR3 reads TGCGCCAGCAGCCCGGGAGACAGGGGCCCCACCTACGAGCAGTACTTC. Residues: CASSPGDRGPTYEQYF.

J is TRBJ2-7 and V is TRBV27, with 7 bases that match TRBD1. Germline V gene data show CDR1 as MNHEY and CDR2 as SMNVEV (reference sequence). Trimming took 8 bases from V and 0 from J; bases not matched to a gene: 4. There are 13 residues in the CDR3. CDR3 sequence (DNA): TGTGCCAGCCGGAGACAGGGCTCCTACGAGCAGTACTTC. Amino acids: CASRRQGSYEQYF.

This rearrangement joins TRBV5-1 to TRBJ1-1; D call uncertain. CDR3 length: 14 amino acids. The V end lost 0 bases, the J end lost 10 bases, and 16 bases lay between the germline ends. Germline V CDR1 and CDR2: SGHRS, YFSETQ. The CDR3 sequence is CASSLGASRPGAFF. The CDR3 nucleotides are TGCGCCAGCAGCTTGGGGGCTTCAAGACCAGGAGCTTTCTTT.

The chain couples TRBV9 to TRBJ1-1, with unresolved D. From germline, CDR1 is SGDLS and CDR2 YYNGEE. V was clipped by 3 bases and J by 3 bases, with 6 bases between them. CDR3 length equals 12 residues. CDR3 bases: TGTGCCAGCAGCGGAGCCTACACTGAAGCTTTCTTT. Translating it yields CASSGAYTEAFF.

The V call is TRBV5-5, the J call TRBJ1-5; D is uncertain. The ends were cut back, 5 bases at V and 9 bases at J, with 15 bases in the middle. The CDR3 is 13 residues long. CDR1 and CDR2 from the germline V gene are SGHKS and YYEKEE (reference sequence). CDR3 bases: TGTGCCAGCAGACCAAACCTAGCGGCGCCCCAGCATTTT. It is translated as CASRPNLAAPQHF.

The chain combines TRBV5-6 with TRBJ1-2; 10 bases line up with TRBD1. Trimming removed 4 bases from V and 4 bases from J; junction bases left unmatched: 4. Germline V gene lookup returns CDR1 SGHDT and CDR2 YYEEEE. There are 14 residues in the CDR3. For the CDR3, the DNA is TGTGCCAGCAGCCCGGGACAGGGGCCCTATGGCTACACCTTC. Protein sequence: CASSPGQGPYGYTF.

Written as DNA, the CDR3 is TGCAGCGTTGAAGAATGGCTAGCGGGACCCACAGATACGCAGTATTTT. It translates to CSVEEWLAGPTDTQYF. The chain has TRBV29-1 and TRBJ2-3; 9 nucleotides agree with TRBD2. Trimming cost V 0 bases and J 2 bases; bases outside gene matches: 6. Germline V gene lookup returns CDR1 SQVTM and CDR2 ANQGSEA. The CDR3 is 16 residues long.